Each of the 27 T cell receptor beta chains below was sequenced from the same sample in a study of blood T cell repertoires in COVID-19. The protocol was immunoSEQ multiplex PCR, while the TCRdb copy is restricted to in-frame clones and leaves out a portion. The sample has roughly 130,000 clones; around 90% are singletons. Sample: peripheral blood. These receptors all stem from a human donor with COVID-19, enrolled during active disease. The donor label of this sample is uncertain.

This chain connects TRBV3-1 (or the pseudogene TRBV3-2) to TRBJ1-4, with 10 positions matching TRBD1. V shed 4 bases and J 6 bases; nucleotides not matched to a gene: 5. Looked up from germline, CDR1 is LGHDT and CDR2 is YNNKEL (reference sequence). This CDR3 comprises 15 residues. Written as DNA, the CDR3 is TGTGCCAGCAGCCCCCGGGGGACAGGGGATGAAAAACTGTTTTTT. Its translation: CASSPRGTGDEKLFF.

The V gene is TRBV2, the J gene TRBJ2-7; 8 positions match TRBD1. The CDR3 length is 17 residues. Germline trimming cut 4 bases from V and 4 bases from J; bases unmatched to any gene: 15. Per germline, CDR1 SNHLY and CDR2 FYNNEI. CDR3 in DNA: TGTGCCAGCAGTGCGCCCCTCGCTGGGACAGGACCTTACGAGCAGTACTTC. Encoded protein: CASSAPLAGTGPYEQYF. Full variable domain (missing parts from reference TRBV2 and TRBJ2-7): EPEVTQTPSHQVTQMGQEVILRCVPISNHLYFYWYRQILGQKVEFLVSFYNNEISEKSEIFDDQFSVERPDGSNFTLKIRSTKLEDSAMYFCASSAPLAGTGPYEQYFGPGTRLTVT.

CDR3 nucleotides: TGTGCTAGTGGTTTGTCCCCAGGGGTGGCTGAAGCTTTCTTT. Protein product: CASGLSPGVAEAFF. The V gene is TRBV12-5, the J gene TRBJ1-1; a possible D gene is TRBD1 (6 bases). This CDR3 spans 14 amino acids. Germline CDR1 LGHNT, CDR2 FRNRAP. V was trimmed by 2 bases and J by 6 bases, leaving 13 bases between them. Full variable domain (remainder filled in from reference TRBV12-5 and TRBJ1-1): DARVTQTPRHKVTEMGQEVTMRCQPILGHNTVFWYRQTMMQGLELLAYFRNRAPLDDSGMPKDRFSAEMPDATLATLKIQPSEPRDSAVYFCASGLSPGVAEAFFGQGTRLTVV.

Here the CDR3 reads CASSFDSSYEQYF. The CDR3 region has the DNA TGCGCCAGCAGCTTTGACAGTTCCTACGAGCAGTACTTC. The V and J genes are TRBV5-1 and TRBJ2-7; D might be TRBD1 (5 bases). Per the germline V gene, CDR1 is SGHRS and CDR2 is YFSETQ. The CDR3 has 13 residues. Trimming removed 2 bases at V and 1 base at J, with 7 bases between.

This chain joins TRBV3-1 (or the pseudogene TRBV3-2) and TRBJ1-2; D is uncertain. CDR1 and CDR2 (germline): LGHDT, YNNKEL (reference sequence). The CDR3 extends over 12 amino acids. V gave up 2 bases and J gave up 6 bases, with 7 bases separating them. The CDR3 region has the DNA TGTGCCAGCAGCCAATCCCTCCATGGCTACACCTTC. Its protein product is CASSQSLHGYTF.

The gene calls are TRBV5-4 and TRBJ2-5; D is possibly TRBD2 (6 bases). The CDR3 has 16 residues. The germline gives CDR1 SGHNT, CDR2 YYREEE (reference sequence). Trimming pared 4 bases from V and 2 bases from J, leaving 18 bases between. The CDR3 reads CASSPEREIGQETQYF. CDR3 DNA: TGTGCCAGCAGCCCGGAACGGGAGATTGGACAAGAGACCCAGTACTTC.

The rearrangement links TRBV6-4 to TRBJ1-1; D is unresolved. The CDR3 is made up of 13 amino acids. Trimming cost V 6 bases and J 0 bases, with 8 bases left between them. Germline CDR1 MRHNA, CDR2 SNTAGT. Here the CDR3 reads CASREAVNTEAFF. The CDR3 DNA sequence: TGTGCCAGCAGAGAGGCCGTGAACACTGAAGCTTTCTTT.

V usage is TRBV2 and J usage is TRBJ1-2; D call uncertain. Germline V gene sequence: CDR1 SNHLY, CDR2 FYNNEI. The ends were cut back, 6 bases at V and 2 bases at J, with 16 bases in the middle. This CDR3 region has 15 residues. CDR3 in amino acids: CASRWAYTENYGYTF. In DNA form, the CDR3 reads TGTGCCAGCAGGTGGGCCTACACAGAGAACTATGGCTACACCTTC.

Only one count was recorded for this clone. The chain recombines TRBV28 with TRBJ2-7, with 8 bases that match TRBD1. The trim removed 5 bases at V and 4 bases at J, leaving 13 bases unmatched. The CDR3 contains 16 residues. Germline values: CDR1 MDHEN, CDR2 SYDVKM. The CDR3 here is CASSPPGGAWSYEQYF. CDR3 bases: TGTGCCAGCAGTCCCCCAGGGGGCGCATGGTCTTACGAGCAGTACTTC.

The V call is TRBV18, the J call TRBJ1-1; D unresolved. The ends were cut back, 3 bases at V and 5 bases at J, with 16 bases in the middle. The CDR3 runs to 15 residues. In germline, CDR1 is KGHSH, CDR2 LQKENI. CDR3: CASSPSGQTGTEAFF. CDR3 sequence (DNA): TGTGCCAGCTCACCGTCCGGGCAGACGGGGACTGAAGCTTTCTTT.

V is TRBV11-3 and J is TRBJ1-1, with a tentative D call TRBD1 (5 bases). CDR3 size: 14 residues. Germline V gene sequence: CDR1 SGHNT, CDR2 YENEEA. The V end lost 3 bases, the J end lost 0 bases, and 8 bases lay between the germline ends. The CDR3 is CASSLGGMNTEAFF. The CDR3 nucleotides read TGTGCCAGCAGCTTGGGGGGAATGAACACTGAAGCTTTCTTT.

This clone was picked up a small number of times. The J gene is TRBJ2-5, the V gene TRBV7-3, with D maybe TRBD2 (6 bases). This CDR3 comprises 13 residues. CDR1 is SGHTA and CDR2 is FQGTGA in the germline V gene. The ends were cut back, 3 bases at V and 4 bases at J, with 9 bases in the middle. The CDR3 DNA sequence: TGTGCCAGCAGCTTGCAGGAGGGAGAGACCCAGTACTTC. Translated: CASSLQEGETQYF.

Regarding this clone: Other DNA sequences in this specimen translate into the identical CDR3. The rearrangement joins TRBV10-3 to TRBJ1-6, with 9 bases identical to TRBD1. This CDR3 has 13 amino acids. J was trimmed by 7 bases and V by 9 bases; bases with no gene match: 4. Germline V CDR1 and CDR2: ENHRY, SYGVKD. CDR3 sequence (DNA): TGTGCCATTAGGGACAGGGAAAATTCACCCCTCCACTTT. Its translation: CAIRDRENSPLHF.

About this clone: At one boundary the junction diverges from the germline segment, which might be a read error. Here the CDR3 reads CASSTPRSLDEKLFF. The CDR3 DNA reads TGTGCCAGCAGTACCCCTAGGAGCCTAGATGAGAAACTGTTTTTT. The rearrangement links TRBV2 to TRBJ1-4; D ambiguous. The CDR3 is 15 residues long. CDR1 SNHLY and CDR2 FYNNEI come from the germline V gene.

The chain uses TRBV10-3 and TRBJ1-5; TRBD1 matches at 10 bases. The germline CDR1 and CDR2 sequences are ENHRY and SYGVKD. This CDR3 is 15 amino acids long. V was pared by 6 bases and J by 5 bases, with 7 bases of the junction left unmatched. The CDR3 DNA reads TGTGCCATCAGCGACGGGACAGGGGTTGATCAGCCCCAGCATTTT. Translated: CAISDGTGVDQPQHF.

V is TRBV9 and J is TRBJ1-1; TRBD1 agrees at 7 bases. CDR1 is SGDLS, CDR2 YYNGEE, per germline. The CDR3 totals 14 residues. Unmatched junction bases numbered 6, after V lost 3 bases and J lost 4 bases. CDR3 bases: TGTGCCAGCAGCGCCCAGACAGGGTCCACTGAAGCTTTCTTT. Translation: CASSAQTGSTEAFF.

V gene TRBV4-2 combines with J gene TRBJ1-4; possibly TRBD1 for D (5 bases). CDR1 and CDR2 from the germline V gene are LGHNA and YNFKEQ. V was shortened by 2 bases and J by 2 bases, with 12 bases between the two germline ends. This CDR3 comprises 16 residues. The CDR3 is CASSQRLGATNEKLFF. CDR3 nucleotide sequence: TGTGCCAGCAGCCAAAGACTAGGGGCTACTAATGAAAAACTGTTTTTT.

This clone occurred once. The chain carries TRBV6-6 and TRBJ2-5, with 7 bases lining up with TRBD1. CDR1 MNHNY and CDR2 SVGAGI come from the germline V gene (reference sequence). V gave up 6 bases and J gave up 2 bases; unmatched junction bases: 9. There are 15 residues in the CDR3. The CDR3 bases are TGTGCCAGCAGCCGGTATAGGGGGCTTCAAGAGACCCAGTACTTC. This encodes CASSRYRGLQETQYF.

The rearrangement links TRBV2 to TRBJ2-3; D possibly corresponds to TRBD1 (5 bases). Germline assignment: CDR1 SNHLY and CDR2 FYNNEI. The V and J ends lost 6 bases and 5 bases respectively, with 9 bases between them. This CDR3 is 12 amino acids long. CDR3 sequence: CASSAGLDTQYF. The CDR3 DNA follows: TGTGCCAGCAGCGCAGGGCTAGATACGCAGTATTTT.

The chain employs TRBV10-3 and TRBJ1-2; no clear D. This CDR3 is 16 amino acids long. From germline, CDR1 is ENHRY and CDR2 SYGVKD. V dropped 4 bases and J dropped 4 bases, with 19 bases sitting between them. This CDR3 reads CAISGEVGLGGYGYTF. The CDR3 DNA follows: TGTGCCATCAGTGGAGAGGTGGGCTTAGGAGGCTATGGCTACACCTTC.

The chain employs TRBV6-5 and TRBJ1-4, with 9 bases lining up with TRBD1. This CDR3 contains 16 residues. Trimming removed 2 bases from V and 6 bases from J; junction bases left unmatched: 7. CDR1 and CDR2 from the germline V gene are MNHEY and SVGAGI. The CDR3, as DNA: TGTGCCAGCAGTTACGTGGGGACAGGGTTAGATGAAAAACTGTTTTTT. It codes for CASSYVGTGLDEKLFF.

This chain connects TRBV2 to TRBJ1-1; a possible D gene is TRBD1 (6 bases). With 11 bases removed from V and 2 bases from J, the gap between germline ends came to 18 bases. The germline V gene has CDR1 SNHLY and CDR2 FYNNEI. The length of the CDR3 is 14 residues. The DNA of the CDR3 is TGTGCCCATCGGGACACCCAATCTAACACTGAAGCTTTCTTT. Amino acid sequence: CAHRDTQSNTEAFF.

The V and J genes are TRBV5-5 and TRBJ2-2; no firm D call. V lost 0 bases to trimming and J lost 6 bases, with 3 bases between them. CDR3 length: 12 amino acids. Germline V gives CDR1 SGHKS, CDR2 YYEKEE (reference sequence). The CDR3 spells CASSLAAGELFF. CDR3 DNA sequence: TGTGCCAGCAGCTTGGCGGCCGGGGAGCTGTTTTTT.

The chain combines TRBV7-9 with TRBJ2-1; the D gene is possibly TRBD2 (5 bases). Germline loops: CDR1 SEHNR, CDR2 FQNEAQ (reference sequence). The CDR3 has 14 amino acids. The germline V and J ends were trimmed by 3 bases and 8 bases, with 14 bases remaining between them. The CDR3 loop reads CASSFRRARYEQFF. The CDR3 DNA sequence: TGTGCCAGCAGCTTCAGGCGGGCGAGGTATGAGCAGTTCTTC.

This clone was seen a few times. The chain combines TRBV6-2 or TRBV6-3 with TRBJ1-5; 8 bases are shared with TRBD1. The ends lost 0 bases at V and 0 bases at J; junction bases unmatched: 10. The CDR3 length is 19 residues. Germline V CDR1 and CDR2: MNHEY, SVGEGT. The CDR3 here is CASSYSSGRGLRSNQPQHF. The CDR3 bases are TGTGCCAGCAGTTACTCTTCTGGCAGGGGGCTTCGTAGCAATCAGCCCCAGCATTTT.

This chain connects TRBV7-2 to TRBJ1-1; a possible D gene is TRBD1 (6 bases). V was trimmed by 5 bases and J by 2 bases, leaving 9 bases between them. The CDR3 totals 13 residues. Germline V lookup: CDR1 SGHTA, CDR2 FQGNSA. CDR3 sequence (DNA): TGTGCCAGCAGCCGGGACATTAACACTGAAGCTTTCTTT. Translated: CASSRDINTEAFF.

In its sample, this clone was seen a few times. This sequence joins TRBV6-5 and TRBJ1-2; D might be TRBD1 (5 bases). The CDR3 is made up of 16 amino acids. The V and J ends lost 0 bases and 5 bases respectively, with 16 bases between them. Germline V CDR1 and CDR2: MNHEY, SVGAGI. CDR3 sequence (DNA): TGTGCCAGCAGTTACTCCTCCCTTGGGGGGAGATATGGCTACACCTTC. Amino acid sequence: CASSYSSLGGRYGYTF.